This T cell receptor beta chain is from a study of pediatric ulcerative colitis. The data were produced by immunoSEQ multiplex PCR, yet TCRdb's version contains in-frame clones alone and is incomplete. The sample includes 37,000 or so clones, around four fifths of them seen just once. The CDR3 contains 13 residues. V trimming: 4 bases; J trimming: 3 bases; junction bases outside the gene matches: 2. Germline CDR1 and CDR2: SQVTM and ANQGSEA. Only a few counts were recorded for this clone. The gene calls are TRBV29-1 and TRBJ1-1, with 10 bases fitting TRBD1. Sequencing was carried out using blood. This TCR was sampled from a girl under 18 with moderate ulcerative colitis. Written as DNA, the CDR3 is TGCAGCGTTGGAGGACAGGGGGACACTGAAGCTTTCTTT. Residues: CSVGGQGDTEAFF.